Reported below is one T cell receptor beta chain. The data stem from a study of CD8 T cells in Susac syndrome. The germline V gene has CDR1 SGHRS and CDR2 YFSETQ. The CDR3 sequence is 16 residues long. Trimming cost V 4 bases and J 5 bases, with 19 bases left between them. The RNA, about 0.5 to 1 ug, was put through reverse transcription using random hexamers. Amplification of the TCR beta CDR3 was carried out by immunoSEQ multiplex PCR, which spanned a total of 54 Vbeta and 13 Jbeta segments. TCRdb re-derived calls from the immunoSEQ multiplex PCR reads in MiXCR, one entry per CDR3 protein. The repertoire holds under 200,000 distinct CDR3 sequences, with roughly nine tenths as singletons.

This rearrangement joins TRBV5-1 to TRBJ2-1; D is perhaps TRBD2 (6 bases). The sample was CD4+ T cells from PBMCs. The origin of this receptor is a human donor with Susac syndrome. CDR3 sequence reads: CASSPSESRGNNEQFF. The CDR3 DNA sequence: TGCGCCAGCAGCCCTTCAGAGAGTCGGGGGAACAATGAGCAGTTCTTC.